The next 19 T cell receptor beta chains were all read from a single sample in a study of T cell responses to AZD1222 COVID-19 vaccine. Produced via immunoSEQ multiplex PCR; TCRdb's table is partial and in-frame only. Among 120,000 or so clones listed, under 95% were seen once. Sequences were derived from peripheral blood, sampled on day 0 of AZD1222 vaccination. These receptors were taken from an adult in good health.

The chain is built from TRBV6-5 and TRBJ2-7; 7 bases fit TRBD1. Per germline, CDR1 MNHEY and CDR2 SVGAGI. The CDR3 runs 15 residues. Trimming at V came to 10 bases and at J to 3 bases, leaving 15 bases not matched to a gene. In nucleotides, the CDR3 is TGTGCCACCTACAGCAGATCTGCAGGGGGCTACGAGCAGTACTTC. Protein: CATYSRSAGGYEQYF.

The V and J genes are TRBV5-1 and TRBJ1-2; D not certain. Looked up from germline, CDR1 is SGHRS and CDR2 is YFSETQ. The CDR3 runs to 13 residues. The germline V and J ends were trimmed by 0 bases and 5 bases, with 8 bases remaining between them. CDR3 in amino acids: CASSLAGLYGYTF. The CDR3 region has the DNA TGCGCCAGCAGCTTGGCCGGCCTTTATGGCTACACCTTC.

The chain employs TRBV7-8 and TRBJ1-6; 9 bases match TRBD1. V lost 2 bases and J lost 8; bases outside the gene matches: 1. The CDR3 runs 14 residues. The V gene's germline CDR1 is SGHVS and CDR2 FQNEAQ. This CDR3 is CASSLRTGDSPLHF. The DNA for the CDR3 is TGTGCCAGCAGCTTACGGACAGGGGATTCACCCCTCCACTTT.

The chain joins TRBV19 to TRBJ1-5; 11 bases fit TRBD1. The CDR3 is 13 residues long. With 11 bases clipped from V and 7 bases from J, the junction kept 7 bases outside the gene matches. CDR1 and CDR2 (germline): LNHDA, SQIVND (reference sequence). The CDR3 spells CASDRGPRQPQHF. In DNA, the CDR3 is TGTGCCTCGGACAGGGGGCCGAGGCAGCCCCAGCATTTT.

This clone was picked up one time. This sequence joins TRBV6-5 and TRBJ1-2; TRBD1 might be the D (5 bases). The CDR3 runs to 13 residues. V was trimmed by 6 bases and J by 4 bases, leaving 12 bases between them. Germline CDR1 is MNHEY and CDR2 is SVGAGI. The CDR3 DNA sequence: TGTGCCAGCAGATTGGGGCAGCGCTATGGCTACACCTTC. Translating it yields CASRLGQRYGYTF.

The sample holds one count of this clone. V and J are TRBV28 and TRBJ1-5; 8 bases map to TRBD1. The length of the CDR3 is 14 residues. Germline CDR1 and CDR2: MDHEN and SYDVKM. The V segment lost 5 bases and the J segment 7 bases; nucleotides outside the gene matches: 7. Here the CDR3 reads CASSPDRGRQPQHF. For the CDR3, the DNA is TGTGCCAGCAGTCCCGACAGGGGAAGACAGCCCCAGCATTTT.

The chain links TRBV27 to TRBJ1-1; TRBD1 might be the D (5 bases). This CDR3 is 13 amino acids long. Trimming left V 3 bases short and J 3 bases short, with 8 bases between. Germline-derived CDR1 and CDR2 are MNHEY and SMNVEV (reference sequence). The CDR3 bases are TGTGCCAGCAGTTTGGGGCGATACACTGAAGCTTTCTTT. Encoded protein: CASSLGRYTEAFF.

The V and J genes are TRBV2 and TRBJ1-2; tentative D call: TRBD1 (5 bases). Germline V gene sequence: CDR1 SNHLY, CDR2 FYNNEI. The V gene lost 6 bases and the J gene lost 8 bases, with 13 bases spanning the gap. This CDR3 contains 12 residues. CDR3 coding DNA: TGTGCCAGCAGGAGGGGAGGGCAAGGCTACACCTTC. Translation gives CASRRGGQGYTF.

The V and J genes are TRBV30 and TRBJ1-1, with D perhaps TRBD1 (6 bases). V shed 5 bases and J shed 6 bases, with 16 bases lying between them. The length of the CDR3 is 13 residues. Germline V gives CDR1 GTSNPN, CDR2 SVGIG (reference sequence). The CDR3 region is CAWAGQGWPEAFF. The CDR3, as DNA: TGTGCCTGGGCAGGTCAGGGGTGGCCTGAAGCTTTCTTT.

In its sample, this clone was seen once. The chain is built from TRBV30 and TRBJ1-1, with a tentative D call TRBD1 (6 bases). The V gene lost 3 bases and the J gene lost 5 bases, with 16 bases spanning the gap. This CDR3 is 14 amino acids long. Germline V gene data show CDR1 as GTSNPN and CDR2 as SVGIG (reference sequence). CDR3 coding DNA: TGTGCCTGGAGATTAGGCGGCAGGGGTACTGAAGCTTTCTTT. Protein sequence: CAWRLGGRGTEAFF. The entire variable domain, with the rest obtained from reference TRBV30 and TRBJ1-1, is as follows: SQTIHQWPATLVQPVGSPLSLECTVEGTSNPNLYWYRQAAGRGLQLLFYSVGIGQISSEVPQNLSASRPQDRQFILSSKKLLLSDSGFYLCAWRLGGRGTEAFFGQGTRLTVV.

V is TRBV6-2 or TRBV6-3 and J is TRBJ1-5; D not certain. The CDR3 covers 12 residues. Germline V gene sequence: CDR1 MNHEY, CDR2 SVGEGT. V dropped 2 bases and J dropped 6 bases, with 5 bases sitting between them. CDR3 sequence: CASSYRSQPQHF. In DNA, the CDR3 is TGTGCCAGCAGTTACCGCTCTCAGCCCCAGCATTTT.

The rearrangement uses TRBV4-1 and TRBJ1-5; 9 bases map to TRBD1. The ends lost 1 base at V and 7 bases at J; junction bases unmatched: 5. Germline V gene data show CDR1 as MGHRA and CDR2 as YSYEKL. The CDR3 is 15 amino acids. DNA for the CDR3: TGCGCCAGCAGCCAAGTGGGACAGGGCGGCCAGCCCCAGCATTTT. Amino acids: CASSQVGQGGQPQHF.

In its sample, this clone was seen once. This chain links TRBV19 with TRBJ2-1, with D possibly TRBD1 on 5 matching bases. The germline gives CDR1 LNHDA, CDR2 SQIVND (reference sequence). This CDR3 contains 15 residues. V lost 2 bases to trimming and J lost 6 bases, with 14 bases between them. The CDR3 sequence: CASSIIGAPGNEQFF. The DNA for the CDR3 is TGTGCCAGTAGTATAATAGGGGCCCCGGGCAATGAGCAGTTCTTC. Using reference TRBV19 and TRBJ2-1 for the parts outside the CDR3, the full variable domain is DGGITQSPKYLFRKEGQNVTLSCEQNLNHDAMYWYRQDPGQGLRLIYYSQIVNDFQKGDIAEGYSVSREKKESFPLTVTSAQKNPTAFYLCASSIIGAPGNEQFFGPGTRLTVL.

The chain joins TRBV19 to TRBJ2-5; D unresolved. The CDR3 sequence is 13 residues long. The germline CDR1 and CDR2 sequences are LNHDA and SQIVND (reference sequence). V lost 6 bases and J lost 4, with 12 bases in between. CDR3 nucleotide sequence: TGTGCCAGTAGAGGCAGAAGTATAGAGACCCAGTACTTC. Translated, it gives CASRGRSIETQYF.

V is TRBV5-1 and J is TRBJ2-3, with a possible D match to TRBD2 (6 bases). Germline V gene sequence: CDR1 SGHRS, CDR2 YFSETQ. Trimming shortened V by 0 bases and J by 0 bases, and 14 bases separated the two germline ends. This CDR3 is built from 17 residues. The CDR3 protein is CASSLDPAGLSTDTQYF. CDR3 nucleotides: TGCGCCAGCAGCTTGGACCCAGCGGGTCTAAGCACAGATACGCAGTATTTT.

The V gene is TRBV10-3, the J gene TRBJ2-7; D is possibly TRBD1 (6 bases). The V and J ends lost 0 bases and 6 bases respectively, with 15 bases between them. Germline values: CDR1 ENHRY, CDR2 SYGVKD. The length of the CDR3 is 15 residues. The CDR3: CAISESTGIWGEQYF. The CDR3 nucleotides are TGTGCCATCAGTGAGTCGACAGGAATCTGGGGCGAGCAGTACTTC.

The gene calls are TRBV11-3 and TRBJ1-6; D unclear. CDR3 length equals 15 residues. Trimming pared 5 bases from V and 4 bases from J, leaving 12 bases between. Germline V CDR1 and CDR2: SGHNT, YENEEA. In DNA form, the CDR3 reads TGTGCCAGCAGCCCGGACGGGGTTTATAATTCACCCCTCCACTTT. Protein product: CASSPDGVYNSPLHF. Combining the CDR3 with reference TRBV11-3 and TRBJ1-6 gives the whole variable domain EAGVVQSPRYKIIEKKQPVAFWCNPISGHNTLYWYLQNLGQGPELLIRYENEEAVDDSQLPKDRFSAERLKGVDSTLKIQPAELGDSAVYLCASSPDGVYNSPLHFGNGTRLTVT.

J is TRBJ2-5 and V is TRBV5-1; D may be TRBD1 (5 bases). The CDR3 sequence is 14 residues long. Trimming pared 2 bases from V and 2 bases from J, leaving 10 bases between. Germline CDR1 SGHRS, CDR2 YFSETQ. This CDR3 reads CASSLGAIQETQYF. CDR3 DNA sequence: TGCGCCAGCAGCTTAGGGGCAATACAAGAGACCCAGTACTTC.

The chain links TRBV28 to TRBJ1-5; a possible D gene is TRBD1 (6 bases). CDR1 MDHEN and CDR2 SYDVKM come from the germline V gene. This CDR3 is 13 amino acids long. With 6 bases removed from V and 4 bases from J, the gap between germline ends came to 10 bases. CDR3 region: CASRLQGNQPQHF. The CDR3 DNA sequence: TGTGCCAGCAGATTACAGGGAAATCAGCCCCAGCATTTT.